This TCR beta chain stems from a study of blood T cell repertoires in COVID-19. Study context: Sites across the United States, Italy and Spain contributed samples from acute and convalescent COVID-19.

The V gene's germline CDR1 is MNHEY and CDR2 SVGEGT. The CDR3 loop spans 16 amino acids. Germline trimming cut 4 bases from V and 7 bases from J; bases unmatched to any gene: 15. TCRdb keeps only in-frame clones here, not all; method: immunoSEQ multiplex PCR. Of more than 150,000 clones listed, 75% to 90% were seen once; the top ten hold 2.1%. The chain uses TRBV6-2 or TRBV6-3 and TRBJ1-2; 7 nucleotides agree with TRBD1. This receptor was identified in a man in his 70s with active or convalescent COVID-19. Input material: peripheral blood. This CDR3 is CASSSKGATGLAGYTF. The CDR3 nucleotides are TGTGCCAGCAGTTCCAAGGGAGCGACAGGGTTGGCTGGCTACACCTTC.